One and the same sample provided the 21 T cell receptor beta chains below, sequenced in a study of human T cells and chemical hapten exposure. Described time point: patch test 1, 2 weeks after DPC sensitization. Treatment: therapeutic diphenylcyclopropenone sensitization with weekly scalp DPC. Each CDR3 protein gets one entry after TCRdb re-called the RACE reads with MiXCR. The sample records around 380,000 distinct CDR3 sequences, 4.8% being singletons. Sample: whole blood, taken in connection with sensitization to the hapten diphenylcyclopropenone (DPC). These receptors all come from a woman aged 50 to 60 with alopecia areata. Some clones in this sample may be carry-over from other donors' samples.

This clonotype was recorded at least ten times. This chain uses TRBV20-1 with TRBJ2-5; TRBD2 matches 8 bases. V lost 6 bases to trimming and J lost 5 bases; unmatched junction nucleotides: 11. This CDR3 is built from 14 residues. Germline V gene sequence: CDR1 DFQATT, CDR2 SNEGSKA (reference sequence). CDR3 residues: CSARSSGIGETQYF. For the CDR3, the DNA is TGCAGTGCCAGGAGTAGCGGGATCGGGGAGACCCAGTACTTC.

This chain links TRBV29-1 with TRBJ1-3; 7 bases agree with TRBD1. V trimming: 7 bases; J trimming: 3 bases; junction bases outside the gene matches: 6. The V gene's germline CDR1 is SQVTM and CDR2 ANQGSEA. The CDR3 loop spans 13 amino acids. The DNA of the CDR3 is TGCAGCGCCGCCACAGGGGATGGAAACACCATATATTTT. This translates into CSAATGDGNTIYF.

The chain couples TRBV6-5 to TRBJ2-1, with 9 bases lining up with TRBD2. V trimming: 6 bases; J trimming: 3 bases; junction bases outside the gene matches: 12. Germline CDR1 and CDR2: MNHEY and SVGAGI. The length of the CDR3 is 17 residues. DNA for the CDR3: TGTGCCAGCAGCCGAGACCTAGCGGGAACCCACTACAATGAGCAGTTCTTC. This gives the protein CASSRDLAGTHYNEQFF.

This chain joins TRBV5-1 and TRBJ1-2, with D tentatively TRBD1 (6 bases). Germline CDR1 SGHRS, CDR2 YFSETQ. This CDR3 has 14 amino acids. Between the trimmed V and J ends, which lost 5 bases and 4 bases, there was a span of 15 bases. CDR3 region: CASRIQGNSYGYTF. CDR3 sequence (DNA): TGCGCCAGCAGAATTCAGGGGAATTCCTATGGCTACACCTTC. Variable domain in full (rest from reference TRBV5-1 and TRBJ1-2): KAGVTQTPRYLIKTRGQQVTLSCSPISGHRSVSWYQQTPGQGLQFLFEYFSETQRNKGNFPGRFSGRQFSNSRSEMNVSTLELGDSALYLCASRIQGNSYGYTFGSGTRLTVV.

This clonotype was detected only a few times. V gene TRBV7-2 combines with J gene TRBJ2-3; tentative D call: TRBD1 (5 bases). The V gene lost 4 bases and the J gene lost 4 bases, with 21 bases spanning the gap. The CDR3 is 17 amino acids. Germline CDR1 SGHTA, CDR2 FQGNSA. Written as DNA, the CDR3 is TGTGCCAGCAGCTCCCCACCTGGGGCGCCGAGGCCAGATACGCAGTATTTT. As protein: CASSSPPGAPRPDTQYF.

This clonotype was observed a few times. The chain combines TRBV5-1 with TRBJ2-3, with D perhaps matching TRBD2 (5 bases). The germline V gene encodes CDR1 SGHRS and CDR2 YFSETQ. Trimming took 0 bases from V and 0 from J, leaving 8 bases between them. The CDR3 has 15 residues. CDR3 region: CASSLERMSTDTQYF. The DNA of the CDR3 is TGCGCCAGCAGCTTGGAGCGGATGAGCACAGATACGCAGTATTTT.

In this sample, this clonotype turned up many times. This sequence joins TRBV28 and TRBJ1-5, with TRBD1 identical over 8 bases. The V and J ends lost 3 bases and 6 bases, in that order; junction bases with no gene match: 4. The germline gives CDR1 MDHEN, CDR2 SYDVKM. The CDR3 is made up of 14 amino acids. The CDR3, as DNA: TGTGCCAGCAGTTTGACAGGGGTTGGTCAGCCCCAGCATTTT. It encodes CASSLTGVGQPQHF.

The J gene is TRBJ2-2, the V gene TRBV24-1; D ambiguous. CDR3 length: 13 residues. V was cut by 1 base and J by 4 bases, with 3 bases left in between. From germline, CDR1 is KGHDR and CDR2 SFDVKD. The CDR3 DNA is TGTGCCACCAGTGATTTTTTCACCGGGGAGCTGTTTTTT. This translates into CATSDFFTGELFF.

This clonotype came up many times. V and J are TRBV28 and TRBJ2-7, with D maybe TRBD1 (6 bases). This CDR3 has 15 amino acids. V was pared by 7 bases and J by 3 bases, with 19 bases between. The V gene's germline CDR1 is MDHEN and CDR2 SYDVKM. The CDR3 spells CASKGETTRFYEQYF. The CDR3 DNA is TGTGCCAGCAAGGGGGAAACCACCCGATTCTACGAGCAGTACTTC.

The V gene is TRBV12-3 or TRBV12-4, the J gene TRBJ2-3; D is perhaps TRBD1 or TRBD2 (5 bases each). V was clipped by 4 bases and J by 1 base, with 9 bases between them. The CDR3 is 14 amino acids. CDR3 DNA: TGTGCCAGCAGTTCAAGGGGAGGCACAGATACGCAGTATTTT. Amino acid sequence: CASSSRGGTDTQYF.

Only a few counts were recorded for this clonotype. The gene calls are TRBV6-2 or TRBV6-3 and TRBJ2-1, with 7 positions matching TRBD2. In germline, CDR1 is MNHEY, CDR2 SVGEGT. This CDR3 is built from 15 residues. V lost 2 bases to trimming and J lost 5 bases; unmatched junction nucleotides: 6. The CDR3 nucleotides are TGTGCCAGCAGTTACGCTGGCGCGGGGGACAATGAGCAGTTCTTC. Its translation is CASSYAGAGDNEQFF.

This clonotype showed up many times. This chain connects TRBV7-6 to TRBJ2-2; perhaps TRBD2 as D (5 bases). This CDR3 comprises 16 residues. Germline CDR1 reads SGHVS; CDR2 reads FNYEAQ. The V end was cut by 1 base, the J end by 1 base, with 10 bases between. The CDR3 loop is CASSLERSGNTGELFF. For the CDR3, the DNA is TGTGCCAGCAGCTTAGAACGCAGCGGGAACACCGGGGAGCTGTTTTTT.

This clonotype was found a few times. The chain joins TRBV19 to TRBJ2-7; unclear D gene. The CDR3 totals 15 residues. Germline CDR1 is LNHDA and CDR2 is SQIVND (reference sequence). The V end lost 2 bases, the J end lost 1 base, and 12 bases lay between the germline ends. The CDR3 spells CASSIYRSPSYEQYF. In DNA, the CDR3 is TGTGCCAGTAGTATATACCGGAGTCCTTCCTACGAGCAGTACTTC.

This clonotype was seen a few times. The chain combines TRBV11-2 with TRBJ2-3, with D unresolved. V lost 5 bases to trimming and J lost 1 base, with 16 bases between them. The CDR3 is 16 residues long. Germline V gives CDR1 SGHAT, CDR2 FQNNGV. CDR3 sequence: CASSLNEDLRTDTQYF. DNA for the CDR3: TGTGCCAGCAGCCTAAACGAGGACCTCCGCACAGATACGCAGTATTTT.

This sequence joins TRBV20-1 and TRBJ2-3; a possible D gene is TRBD1 (5 bases). The CDR3 is 13 amino acids. V was shortened by 0 bases and J by 6 bases, with 10 bases between the two germline ends. Germline V lookup: CDR1 DFQATT, CDR2 SNEGSKA (reference sequence). CDR3 amino acids: CSARDQGRDTQYF. CDR3 nucleotide sequence: TGCAGTGCTAGAGATCAGGGAAGGGATACGCAGTATTTT.

The chain is built from TRBV6-2 or TRBV6-3 and TRBJ1-5, with 8 positions matching TRBD1. V trimming: 6 bases; J trimming: 5 bases; junction bases outside the gene matches: 15. The CDR3 sequence is 17 residues long. Germline V gene data show CDR1 as MNHEY and CDR2 as SVGEGT. The CDR3 loop is CASRMKIGQGWDQPQHF. CDR3 bases: TGTGCCAGCAGAATGAAAATTGGACAGGGTTGGGATCAGCCCCAGCATTTT.

This clonotype was picked up a small number of times. The V call is TRBV6-5, the J call TRBJ2-1, with 15 bases fitting TRBD2. The CDR3 extends over 16 amino acids. The ends lost 6 bases at V and 9 bases at J; junction bases unmatched: 9. In germline, CDR1 is MNHEY, CDR2 SVGAGI. CDR3 in DNA: TGTGCCAGCAGGCGGACTAGCGGGAGGGCCATGGGTGAGCAGTTCTTC. Its protein is CASRRTSGRAMGEQFF.

The V gene is TRBV28, the J gene TRBJ2-2, with 7 bases matching TRBD1. Germline CDR1 is MDHEN and CDR2 is SYDVKM. The V segment lost 10 bases and the J segment 2 bases; nucleotides outside the gene matches: 13. The CDR3 length is 16 residues. The DNA for the CDR3 is TGTGCCACTAAGAGTTCCGGGACAGTAAACACCGGGGAGCTGTTTTTT. This sequence encodes CATKSSGTVNTGELFF.

This clonotype came up many times. J is TRBJ2-7 and V is TRBV29-1, with 12 bases identical to TRBD2. CDR1 and CDR2 (germline): SQVTM, ANQGSEA. The CDR3 has 13 amino acids. J was trimmed by 5 bases and V by 6 bases; bases with no gene match: 5. DNA of the CDR3: TGCAGCGTCTCTAGCGGGAGGGCCAACGAGCAGTACTTC. This encodes CSVSSGRANEQYF.

This clonotype was detected ten times or more. The genes are TRBV6-1 and TRBJ2-6; no clear D. The CDR3 is made up of 18 amino acids. The V and J ends lost 2 bases and 0 bases respectively, with 14 bases between them. CDR1 is MNHNS and CDR2 is SASEGT in the germline V gene. DNA of the CDR3: TGTGCCAGCAGTGAAAGGTCGACGGCCAGCTCTGGGGCCAACGTCCTGACTTTC. Amino acids: CASSERSTASSGANVLTF.

In its sample, this clonotype was seen many times. This chain uses TRBV7-2 with TRBJ2-1; TRBD2 aligns across 8 bases. J was trimmed by 3 bases and V by 2 bases; bases with no gene match: 3. The CDR3 loop spans 15 amino acids. The germline V gene has CDR1 SGHTA and CDR2 FQGNSA. CDR3 loop: CASSLTSGYYNEQFF. CDR3 sequence (DNA): TGTGCCAGCAGCTTAACTAGCGGATACTACAATGAGCAGTTCTTC.